The T cell receptor (beta chain) described here comes from a study of blood T cell repertoires in COVID-19. Sequencing was performed with immunoSEQ multiplex PCR; in TCRdb, only in-frame clones are kept and a portion is missing. In the table there are 200,000 to 250,000 clones, about 83% of which are singletons. CDR3 size: 17 residues. Germline V lookup: CDR1 SGHVS, CDR2 FQNEAQ. V lost 1 base and J lost 0; bases outside the gene matches: 7. Sequencing was performed on peripheral blood. The sequence came from a man between 45 and 60 years old with acute or convalescent COVID-19. The V gene is TRBV7-8, the J gene TRBJ2-7; TRBD1 matches 9 bases. This CDR3 reads CASSLGDGTGISYEQYF. The CDR3 coding sequence is TGTGCCAGCAGCTTAGGGGACGGGACAGGGATCTCCTACGAGCAGTACTTC.